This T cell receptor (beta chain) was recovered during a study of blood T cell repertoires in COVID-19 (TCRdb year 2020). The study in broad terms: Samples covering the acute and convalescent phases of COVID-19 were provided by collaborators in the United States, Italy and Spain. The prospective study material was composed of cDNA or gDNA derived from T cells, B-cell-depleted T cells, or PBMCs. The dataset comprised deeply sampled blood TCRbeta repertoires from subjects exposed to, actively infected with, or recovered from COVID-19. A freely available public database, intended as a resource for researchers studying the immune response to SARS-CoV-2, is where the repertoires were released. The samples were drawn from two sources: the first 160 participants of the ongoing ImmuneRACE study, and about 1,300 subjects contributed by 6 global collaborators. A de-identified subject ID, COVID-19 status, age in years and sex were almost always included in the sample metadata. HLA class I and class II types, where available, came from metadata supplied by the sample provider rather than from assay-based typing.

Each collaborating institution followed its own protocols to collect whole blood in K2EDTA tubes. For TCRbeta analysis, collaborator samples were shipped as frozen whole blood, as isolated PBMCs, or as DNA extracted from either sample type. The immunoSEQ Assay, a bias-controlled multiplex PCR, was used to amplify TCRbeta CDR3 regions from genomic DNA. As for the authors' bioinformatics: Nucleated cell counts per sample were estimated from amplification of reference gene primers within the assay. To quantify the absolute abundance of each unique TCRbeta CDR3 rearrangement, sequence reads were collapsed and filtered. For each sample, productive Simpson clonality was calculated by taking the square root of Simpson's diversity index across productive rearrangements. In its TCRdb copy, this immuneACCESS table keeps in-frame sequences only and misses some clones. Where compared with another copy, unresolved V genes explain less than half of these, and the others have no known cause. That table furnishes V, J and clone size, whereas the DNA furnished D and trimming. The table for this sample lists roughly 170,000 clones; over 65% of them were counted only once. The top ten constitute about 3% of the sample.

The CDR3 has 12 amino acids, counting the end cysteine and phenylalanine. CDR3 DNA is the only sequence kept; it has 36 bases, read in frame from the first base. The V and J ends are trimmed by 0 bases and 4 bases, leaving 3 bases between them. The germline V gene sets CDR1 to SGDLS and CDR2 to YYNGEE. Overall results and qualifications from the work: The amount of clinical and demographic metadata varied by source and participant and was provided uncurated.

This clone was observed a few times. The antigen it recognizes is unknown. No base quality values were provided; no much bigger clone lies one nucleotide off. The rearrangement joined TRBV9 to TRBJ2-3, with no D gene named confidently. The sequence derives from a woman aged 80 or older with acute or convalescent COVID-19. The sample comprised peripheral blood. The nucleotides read TGTGCCAGCAGCGTAGCGGCAGATACGCAGTATTTT. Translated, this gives CASSVAADTQYF.